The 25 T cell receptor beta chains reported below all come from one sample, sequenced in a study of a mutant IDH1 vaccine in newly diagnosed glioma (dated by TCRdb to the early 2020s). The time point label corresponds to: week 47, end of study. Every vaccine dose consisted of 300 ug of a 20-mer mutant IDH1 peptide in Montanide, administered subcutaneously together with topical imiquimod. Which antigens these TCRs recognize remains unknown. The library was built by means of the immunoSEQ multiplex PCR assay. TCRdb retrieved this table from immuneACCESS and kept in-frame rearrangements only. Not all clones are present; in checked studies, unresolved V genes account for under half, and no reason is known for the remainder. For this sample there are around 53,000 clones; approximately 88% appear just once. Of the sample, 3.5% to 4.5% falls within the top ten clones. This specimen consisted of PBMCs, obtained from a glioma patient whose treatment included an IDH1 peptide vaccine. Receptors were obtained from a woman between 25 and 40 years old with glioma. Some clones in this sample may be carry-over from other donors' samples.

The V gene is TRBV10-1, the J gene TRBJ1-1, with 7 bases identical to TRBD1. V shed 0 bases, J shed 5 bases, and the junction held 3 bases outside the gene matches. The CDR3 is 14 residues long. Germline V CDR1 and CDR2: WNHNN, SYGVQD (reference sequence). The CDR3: CASSESTGKTEAFF. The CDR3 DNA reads TGCGCCAGCAGTGAGTCGACAGGGAAGACTGAAGCTTTCTTT.

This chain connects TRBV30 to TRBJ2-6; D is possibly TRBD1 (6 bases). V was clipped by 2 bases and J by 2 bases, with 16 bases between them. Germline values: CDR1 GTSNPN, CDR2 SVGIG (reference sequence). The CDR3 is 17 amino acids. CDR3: CAWSLGALRPGANVLTF. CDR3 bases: TGTGCCTGGAGTTTGGGGGCCCTCCGCCCTGGGGCCAACGTCCTGACTTTC.

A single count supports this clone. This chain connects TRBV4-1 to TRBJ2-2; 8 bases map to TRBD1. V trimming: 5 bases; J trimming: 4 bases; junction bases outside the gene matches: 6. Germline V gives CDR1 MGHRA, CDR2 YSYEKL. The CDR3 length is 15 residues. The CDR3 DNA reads TGCGCCAGCAGCGTCGGACAGGGTGGCACCGGGGAGCTGTTTTTT. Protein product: CASSVGQGGTGELFF.

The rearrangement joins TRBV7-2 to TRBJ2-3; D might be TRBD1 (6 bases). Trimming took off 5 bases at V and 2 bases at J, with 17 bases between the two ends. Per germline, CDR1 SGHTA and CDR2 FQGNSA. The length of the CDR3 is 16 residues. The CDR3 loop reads CASSPLGGWVTDTQYF. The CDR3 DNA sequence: TGTGCCAGCAGCCCCTTAGGGGGATGGGTCACAGATACGCAGTATTTT.

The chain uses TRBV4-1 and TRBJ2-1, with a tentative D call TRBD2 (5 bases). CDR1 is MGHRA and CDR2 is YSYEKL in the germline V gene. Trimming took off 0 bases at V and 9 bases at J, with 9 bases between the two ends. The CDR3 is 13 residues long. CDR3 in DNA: TGCGCCAGCAGCCAAGATAGTCGGGGTGAGCAGTTCTTC. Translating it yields CASSQDSRGEQFF.

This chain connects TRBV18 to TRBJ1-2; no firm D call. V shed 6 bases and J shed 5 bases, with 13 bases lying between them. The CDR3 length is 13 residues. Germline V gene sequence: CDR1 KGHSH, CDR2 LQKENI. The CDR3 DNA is TGTGCCAGCTCCAAAGAGCGAGGGTATGGCTACACCTTC. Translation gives CASSKERGYGYTF.

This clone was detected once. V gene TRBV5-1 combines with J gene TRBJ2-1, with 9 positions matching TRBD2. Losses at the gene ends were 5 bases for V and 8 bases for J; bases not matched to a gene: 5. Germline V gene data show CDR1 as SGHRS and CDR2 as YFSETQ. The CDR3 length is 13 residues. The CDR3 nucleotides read TGCGCCAGCAGGGGGACTAGCCCCGATGAGCAGTTCTTC. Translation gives CASRGTSPDEQFF.

The CDR3 region has the DNA TGTGCCAGCAGCGTAGGGGCAACTAATGAAAAACTGTTTTTT. Amino acid sequence: CASSVGATNEKLFF. This rearrangement joins TRBV9 to TRBJ1-4, with D unclear. The V and J ends lost 0 bases and 0 bases respectively, with 3 bases between them. The CDR3 extends over 14 amino acids. Germline V CDR1 and CDR2: SGDLS, YYNGEE.

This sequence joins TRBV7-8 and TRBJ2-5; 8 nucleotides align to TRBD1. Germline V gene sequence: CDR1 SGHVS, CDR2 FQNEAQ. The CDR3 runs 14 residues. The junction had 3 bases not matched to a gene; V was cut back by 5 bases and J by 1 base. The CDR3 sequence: CASSPGTGQETQYF. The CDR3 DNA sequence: TGTGCCAGCAGCCCCGGGACAGGCCAAGAGACCCAGTACTTC.

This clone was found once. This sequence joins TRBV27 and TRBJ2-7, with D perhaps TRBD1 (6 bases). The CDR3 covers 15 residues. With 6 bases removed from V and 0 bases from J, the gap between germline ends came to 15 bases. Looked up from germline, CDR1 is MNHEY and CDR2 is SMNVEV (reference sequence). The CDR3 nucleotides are TGTGCCAGCAGAAGGGAGAACAGGGCCTCCTACGAGCAGTACTTC. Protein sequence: CASRRENRASYEQYF.

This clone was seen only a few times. The DNA of the CDR3 is TGTGCCAGCAGTGAGCACAGAGGGGTAGCGGCATACAATGAGCAGTTCTTC. Its protein product is CASSEHRGVAAYNEQFF. The chain has TRBV25-1 and TRBJ2-1; D perhaps matches TRBD2 (6 bases). Between the trimmed V and J ends, which lost 3 bases and 4 bases, there was a span of 19 bases. In germline, CDR1 is MGHDK, CDR2 SYGVNS. This CDR3 has 17 amino acids.

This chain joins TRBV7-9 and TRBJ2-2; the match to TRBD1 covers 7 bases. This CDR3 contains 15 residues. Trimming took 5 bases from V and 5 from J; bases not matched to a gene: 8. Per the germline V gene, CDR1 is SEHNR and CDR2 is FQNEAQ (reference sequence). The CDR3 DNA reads TGTGCCAGCAGCCCGACAGGGTCGGGAACCGGGGAGCTGTTTTTT. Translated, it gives CASSPTGSGTGELFF.

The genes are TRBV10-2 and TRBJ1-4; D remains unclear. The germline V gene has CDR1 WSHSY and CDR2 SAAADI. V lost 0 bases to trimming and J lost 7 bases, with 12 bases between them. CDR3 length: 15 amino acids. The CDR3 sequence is CASSESKRRLEKLFF. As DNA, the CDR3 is TGCGCCAGCAGTGAGTCGAAAAGGCGGCTTGAAAAACTGTTTTTT.

CDR3 loop: CASTPLSEGWSTGELFF. The CDR3 bases are TGTGCCAGCACTCCCCTCTCGGAGGGTTGGTCCACCGGGGAGCTGTTTTTT. The chain links TRBV7-9 to TRBJ2-2, with TRBD2 as a possible D gene (6 bases). CDR1 is SEHNR and CDR2 is FQNEAQ in the germline V gene (reference sequence). V shed 7 bases and J shed 4 bases, with 22 bases lying between them. The CDR3 is 17 residues long.

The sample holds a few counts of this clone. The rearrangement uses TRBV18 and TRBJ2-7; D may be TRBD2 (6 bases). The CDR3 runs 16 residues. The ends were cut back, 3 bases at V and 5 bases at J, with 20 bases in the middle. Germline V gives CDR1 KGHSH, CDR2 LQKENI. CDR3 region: CASSPTGRRGANEQYF. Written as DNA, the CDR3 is TGTGCCAGCTCACCTACTGGACGGCGGGGTGCGAACGAGCAGTACTTC.

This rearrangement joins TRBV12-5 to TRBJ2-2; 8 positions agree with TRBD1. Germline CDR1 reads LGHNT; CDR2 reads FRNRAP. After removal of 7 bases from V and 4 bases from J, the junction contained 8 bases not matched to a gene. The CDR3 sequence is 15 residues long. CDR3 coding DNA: TGTGCTAGTGCCCAGCAGGGGGCCCGCACCGGGGAGCTGTTTTTT. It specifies CASAQQGARTGELFF.

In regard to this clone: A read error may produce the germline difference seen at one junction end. CDR3 sequence: CATSSWNRDINEQYF. The CDR3 DNA reads as TGTGCCACCAGTTCATGGAACCGGGACATCAACGAGCAGTACTTC. This chain joins TRBV27 and TRBJ2-7; a possible D gene is TRBD1 (6 bases). The CDR3 loop spans 15 amino acids. Germline assignment: CDR1 MNHEY and CDR2 SMNVEV (reference sequence).

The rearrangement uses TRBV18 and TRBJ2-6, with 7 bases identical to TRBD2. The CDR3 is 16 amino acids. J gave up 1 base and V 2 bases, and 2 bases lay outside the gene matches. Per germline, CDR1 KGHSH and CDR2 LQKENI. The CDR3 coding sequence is TGTGCCAGCTCACCATCCGGGGGGTCTGGGGCCAACGTCCTGACTTTC. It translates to CASSPSGGSGANVLTF.

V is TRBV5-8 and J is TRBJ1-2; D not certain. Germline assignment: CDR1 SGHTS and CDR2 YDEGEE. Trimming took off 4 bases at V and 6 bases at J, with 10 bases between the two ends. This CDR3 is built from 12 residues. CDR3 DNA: TGTGCCAGCAGCCCTTACAAAGATGGCTACACCTTC. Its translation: CASSPYKDGYTF.

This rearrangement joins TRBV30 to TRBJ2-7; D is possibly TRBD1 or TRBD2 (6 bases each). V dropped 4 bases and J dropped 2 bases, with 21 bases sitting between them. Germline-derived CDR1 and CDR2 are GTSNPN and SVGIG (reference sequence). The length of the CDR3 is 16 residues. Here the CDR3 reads CAWKTAGGGHPYEQYF. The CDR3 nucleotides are TGTGCCTGGAAGACCGCCGGAGGGGGTCACCCCTACGAGCAGTACTTC.

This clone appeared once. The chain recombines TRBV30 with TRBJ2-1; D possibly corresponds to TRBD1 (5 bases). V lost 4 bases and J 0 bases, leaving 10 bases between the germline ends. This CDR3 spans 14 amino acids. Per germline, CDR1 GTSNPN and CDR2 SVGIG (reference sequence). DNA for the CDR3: TGTGCCTGGAATCAGGGAAGCTCCTACAATGAGCAGTTCTTC. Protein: CAWNQGSSYNEQFF.

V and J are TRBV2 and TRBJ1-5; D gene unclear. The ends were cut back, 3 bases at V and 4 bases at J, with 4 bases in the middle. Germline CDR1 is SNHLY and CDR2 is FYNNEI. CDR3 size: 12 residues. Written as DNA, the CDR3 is TGTGCCAGCAGTGAGGTGAATCAGCCCCAGCATTTT. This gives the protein CASSEVNQPQHF.

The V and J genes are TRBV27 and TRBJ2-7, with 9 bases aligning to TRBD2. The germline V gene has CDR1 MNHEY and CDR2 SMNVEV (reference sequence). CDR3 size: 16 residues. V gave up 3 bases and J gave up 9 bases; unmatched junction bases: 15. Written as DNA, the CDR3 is TGTGCCAGCAGTTTGAGTCCCGGGACTAGCCTCGAGAGGCAGTACTTC. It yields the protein CASSLSPGTSLERQYF.

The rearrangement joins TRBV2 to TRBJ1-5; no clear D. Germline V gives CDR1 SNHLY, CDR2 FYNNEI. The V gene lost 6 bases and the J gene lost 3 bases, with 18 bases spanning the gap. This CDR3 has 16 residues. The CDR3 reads CASSSNRGVTNQPQHF. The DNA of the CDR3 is TGTGCCAGCAGCTCGAACCGGGGTGTCACCAATCAGCCCCAGCATTTT.

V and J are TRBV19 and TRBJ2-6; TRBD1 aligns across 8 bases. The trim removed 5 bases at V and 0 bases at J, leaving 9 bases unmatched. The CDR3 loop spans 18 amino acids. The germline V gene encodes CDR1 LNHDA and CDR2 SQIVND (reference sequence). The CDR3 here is CASSLGQGTHSGANVLTF. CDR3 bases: TGTGCCAGTAGTTTAGGACAGGGAACCCACTCTGGGGCCAACGTCCTGACTTTC.